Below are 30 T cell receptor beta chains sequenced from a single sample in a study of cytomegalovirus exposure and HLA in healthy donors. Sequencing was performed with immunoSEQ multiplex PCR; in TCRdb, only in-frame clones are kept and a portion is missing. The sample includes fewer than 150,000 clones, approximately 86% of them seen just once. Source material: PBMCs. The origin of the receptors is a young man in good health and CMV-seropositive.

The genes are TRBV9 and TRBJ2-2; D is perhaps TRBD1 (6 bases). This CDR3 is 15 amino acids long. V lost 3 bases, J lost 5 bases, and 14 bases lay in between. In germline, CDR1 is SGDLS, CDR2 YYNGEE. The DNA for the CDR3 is TGTGCCAGCAGCGATCACAGGGTTGGAACCGGGGAGCTGTTTTTT. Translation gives CASSDHRVGTGELFF.

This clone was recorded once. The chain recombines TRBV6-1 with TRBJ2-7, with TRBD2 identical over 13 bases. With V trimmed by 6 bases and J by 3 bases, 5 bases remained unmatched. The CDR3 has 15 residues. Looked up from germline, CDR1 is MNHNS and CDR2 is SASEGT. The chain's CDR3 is CASRVWTSGGYEQYF. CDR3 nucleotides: TGTGCCAGCAGGGTATGGACTAGCGGGGGCTACGAGCAGTACTTC.

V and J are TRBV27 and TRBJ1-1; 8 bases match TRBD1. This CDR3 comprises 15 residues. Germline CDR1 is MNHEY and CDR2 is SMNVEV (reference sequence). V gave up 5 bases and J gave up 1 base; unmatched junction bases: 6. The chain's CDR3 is CASSPHGQGNTEAFF. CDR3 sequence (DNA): TGTGCCAGCAGTCCCCACGGACAGGGGAACACTGAAGCTTTCTTT.

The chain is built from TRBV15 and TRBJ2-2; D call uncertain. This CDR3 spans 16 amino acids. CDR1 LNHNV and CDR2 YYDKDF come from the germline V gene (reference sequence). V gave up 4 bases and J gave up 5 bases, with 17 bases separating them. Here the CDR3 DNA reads TGTGCCACCAGCACCCAGAGGCTTAACCCAACCGGGGAGCTGTTTTTT. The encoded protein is CATSTQRLNPTGELFF.

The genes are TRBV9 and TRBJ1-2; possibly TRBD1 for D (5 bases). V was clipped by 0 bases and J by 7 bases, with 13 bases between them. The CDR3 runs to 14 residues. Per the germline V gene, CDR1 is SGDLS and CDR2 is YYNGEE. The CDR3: CASSVAKDGGGYTF. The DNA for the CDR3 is TGTGCCAGCAGCGTAGCTAAGGACGGGGGTGGCTACACCTTC.

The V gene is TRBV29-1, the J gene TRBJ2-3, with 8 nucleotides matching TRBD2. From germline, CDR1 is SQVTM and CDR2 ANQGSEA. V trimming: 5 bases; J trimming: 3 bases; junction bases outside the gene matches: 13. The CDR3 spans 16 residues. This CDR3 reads CSVTGGKMIVTDTQYF. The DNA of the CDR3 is TGCAGCGTTACGGGGGGGAAGATGATAGTTACAGATACGCAGTATTTT.

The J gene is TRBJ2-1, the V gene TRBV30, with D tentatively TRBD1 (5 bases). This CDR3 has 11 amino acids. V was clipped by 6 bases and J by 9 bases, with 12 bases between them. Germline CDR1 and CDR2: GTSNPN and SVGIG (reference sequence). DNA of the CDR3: TGTGCCTGCAACAGGTACGGTGAGCAGTTCTTC. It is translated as CACNRYGEQFF.

The CDR3 DNA is TGTGCCAGCAGCAGCCATCGGGGGGGCACAGATACGCAGTATTTT. The encoded protein is CASSSHRGGTDTQYF. The chain is built from TRBV9 and TRBJ2-3, with 7 bases lining up with TRBD2. Germline CDR1 SGDLS, CDR2 YYNGEE. CDR3 length equals 15 residues. V shed 4 bases, J shed 1 base, and the junction held 6 bases outside the gene matches.

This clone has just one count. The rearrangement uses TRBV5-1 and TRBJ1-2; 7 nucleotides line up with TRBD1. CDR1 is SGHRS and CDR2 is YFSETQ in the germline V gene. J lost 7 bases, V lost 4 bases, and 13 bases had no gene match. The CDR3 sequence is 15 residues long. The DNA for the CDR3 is TGCGCCAGCAGCGCCGGGACAGTCGGCATCCCTGGCTACACCTTC. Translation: CASSAGTVGIPGYTF.

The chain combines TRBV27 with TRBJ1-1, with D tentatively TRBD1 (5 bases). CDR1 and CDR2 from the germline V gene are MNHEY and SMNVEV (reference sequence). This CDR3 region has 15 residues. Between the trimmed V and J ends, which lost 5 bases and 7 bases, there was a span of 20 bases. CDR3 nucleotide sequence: TGTGCCAGCAGTCCATACCGTCTCGGACATTTTGAAGCTTTCTTT. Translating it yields CASSPYRLGHFEAFF.

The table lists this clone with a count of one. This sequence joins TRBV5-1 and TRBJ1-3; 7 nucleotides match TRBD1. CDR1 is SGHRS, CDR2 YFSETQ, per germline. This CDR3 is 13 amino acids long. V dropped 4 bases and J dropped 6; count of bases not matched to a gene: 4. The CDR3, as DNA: TGCGCCAGCAGCACCACAGGGGAAAACACCATATATTTT. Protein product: CASSTTGENTIYF.

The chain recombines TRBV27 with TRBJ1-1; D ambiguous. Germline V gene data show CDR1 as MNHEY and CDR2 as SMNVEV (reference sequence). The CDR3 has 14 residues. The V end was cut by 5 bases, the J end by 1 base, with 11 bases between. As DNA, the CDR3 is TGTGCCAGCAGTCCATGGGCAGCGAACACTGAAGCTTTCTTT. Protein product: CASSPWAANTEAFF.

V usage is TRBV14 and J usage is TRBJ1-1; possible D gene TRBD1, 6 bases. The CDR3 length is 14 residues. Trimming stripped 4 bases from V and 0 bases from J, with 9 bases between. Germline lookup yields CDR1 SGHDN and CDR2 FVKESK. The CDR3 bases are TGTGCCAGCAGCCCGGACAGCGTGAACACTGAAGCTTTCTTT. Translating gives CASSPDSVNTEAFF.

The CDR3 DNA reads TGTGCCAGCAGCTTGGATCTCCAGAACCAAGAGACCCAGTACTTC. Its protein is CASSLDLQNQETQYF. This chain joins TRBV5-4 and TRBJ2-5; D gene uncertain. The CDR3 is 15 amino acids. The germline V and J ends were trimmed by 0 bases and 0 bases, with 9 bases remaining between them. Germline CDR1 SGHNT, CDR2 YYREEE (reference sequence).

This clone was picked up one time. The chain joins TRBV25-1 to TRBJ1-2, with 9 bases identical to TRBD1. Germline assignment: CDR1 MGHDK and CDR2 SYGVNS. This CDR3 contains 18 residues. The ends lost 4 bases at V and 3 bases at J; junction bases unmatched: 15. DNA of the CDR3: TGTGCCAGCAGTGTCTCCGGGACAGGGCGGTTTTTGGACTATGGCTACACCTTC. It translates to CASSVSGTGRFLDYGYTF.

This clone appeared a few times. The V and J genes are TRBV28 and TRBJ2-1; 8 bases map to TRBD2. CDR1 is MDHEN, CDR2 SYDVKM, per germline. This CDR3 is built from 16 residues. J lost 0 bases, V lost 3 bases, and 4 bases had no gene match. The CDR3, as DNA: TGTGCCAGCAGTTTGATGAGCGGGAGCTCCTACAATGAGCAGTTCTTC. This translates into CASSLMSGSSYNEQFF.

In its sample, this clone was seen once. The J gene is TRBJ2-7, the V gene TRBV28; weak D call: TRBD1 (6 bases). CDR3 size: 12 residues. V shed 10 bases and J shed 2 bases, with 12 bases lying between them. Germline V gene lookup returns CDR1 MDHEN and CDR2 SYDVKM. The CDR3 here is CAISRGTYEQYF. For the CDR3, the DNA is TGTGCCATAAGCAGGGGCACCTACGAGCAGTACTTC.

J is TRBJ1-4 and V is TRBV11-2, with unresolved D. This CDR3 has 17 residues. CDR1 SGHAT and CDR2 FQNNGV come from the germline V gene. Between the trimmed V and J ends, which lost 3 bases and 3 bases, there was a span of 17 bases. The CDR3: CASSFSPPRLANEKLFF. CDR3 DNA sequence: TGTGCCAGCAGCTTTTCACCCCCCAGATTGGCTAATGAAAAACTGTTTTTT.

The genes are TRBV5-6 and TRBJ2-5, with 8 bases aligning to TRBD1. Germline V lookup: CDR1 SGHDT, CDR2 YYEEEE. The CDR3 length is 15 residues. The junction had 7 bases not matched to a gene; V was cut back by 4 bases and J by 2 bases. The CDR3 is CASSRWTGLQETQYF. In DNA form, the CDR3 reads TGTGCCAGCAGCAGGTGGACAGGGCTACAAGAGACCCAGTACTTC.

CDR3 amino acids: CASRTRRTGDGYTF. The DNA for the CDR3 is TGTGCCAGCAGGACAAGAAGGACAGGGGATGGCTACACCTTC. The genes are TRBV27 and TRBJ1-2; TRBD1 matches at 9 bases. This CDR3 has 14 amino acids. V shed 6 bases, J shed 6 bases, and the junction held 8 bases outside the gene matches. The germline V gene has CDR1 MNHEY and CDR2 SMNVEV (reference sequence).

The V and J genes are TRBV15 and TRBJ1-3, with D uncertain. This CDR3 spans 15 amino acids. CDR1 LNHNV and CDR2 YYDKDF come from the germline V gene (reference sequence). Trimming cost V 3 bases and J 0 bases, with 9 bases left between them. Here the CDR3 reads CATSSRVVSGNTIYF. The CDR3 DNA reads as TGTGCCACCAGCAGTCGGGTCGTCTCTGGAAACACCATATATTTT.

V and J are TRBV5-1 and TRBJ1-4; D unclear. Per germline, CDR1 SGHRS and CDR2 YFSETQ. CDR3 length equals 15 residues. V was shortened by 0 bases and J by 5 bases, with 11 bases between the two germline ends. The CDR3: CASSLGGVGNEKLFF. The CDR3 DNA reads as TGCGCCAGCAGCTTGGGCGGGGTAGGGAATGAAAAACTGTTTTTT.

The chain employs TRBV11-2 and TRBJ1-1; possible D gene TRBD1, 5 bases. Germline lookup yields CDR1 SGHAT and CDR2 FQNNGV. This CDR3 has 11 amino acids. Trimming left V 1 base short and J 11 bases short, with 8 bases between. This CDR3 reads CASSLGQWAFF. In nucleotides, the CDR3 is TGTGCCAGCAGCTTAGGACAGTGGGCTTTCTTT. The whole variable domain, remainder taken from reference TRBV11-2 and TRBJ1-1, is EAGVAQSPRYKIIEKRQSVAFWCNPISGHATLYWYQQILGQGPKLLIQFQNNGVVDDSQLPKDRFSAERLKGVDSTLKIQPAKLEDSAVYLCASSLGQWAFFGQGTRLTVV.

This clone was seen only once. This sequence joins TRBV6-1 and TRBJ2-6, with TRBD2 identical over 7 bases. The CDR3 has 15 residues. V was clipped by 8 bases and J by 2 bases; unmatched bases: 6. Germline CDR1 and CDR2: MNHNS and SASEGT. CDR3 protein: CASWGGDAGANVLTF. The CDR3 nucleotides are TGTGCCAGCTGGGGGGGGGACGCTGGGGCCAACGTCCTGACTTTC.

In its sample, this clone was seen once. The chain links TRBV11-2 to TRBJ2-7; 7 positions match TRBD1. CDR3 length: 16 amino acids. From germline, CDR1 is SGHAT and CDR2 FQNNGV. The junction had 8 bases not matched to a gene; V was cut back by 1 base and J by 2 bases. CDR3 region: CASSLVQVTGTYEQYF. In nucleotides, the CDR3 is TGTGCCAGCAGCTTAGTGCAAGTGACAGGGACCTACGAGCAGTACTTC.

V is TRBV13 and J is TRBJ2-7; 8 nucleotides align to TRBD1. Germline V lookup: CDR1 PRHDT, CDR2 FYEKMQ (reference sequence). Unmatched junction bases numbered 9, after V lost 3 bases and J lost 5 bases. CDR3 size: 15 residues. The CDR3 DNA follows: TGTGCCAGCAGCTTTGGACGACAGGGGTGGGACGAGCAGTACTTC. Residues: CASSFGRQGWDEQYF.

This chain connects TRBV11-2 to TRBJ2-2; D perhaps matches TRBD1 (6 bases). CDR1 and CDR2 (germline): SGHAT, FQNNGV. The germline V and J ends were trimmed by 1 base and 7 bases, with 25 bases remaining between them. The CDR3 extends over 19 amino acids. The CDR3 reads CASSLAAWVRGAYRGELFF. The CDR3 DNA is TGTGCCAGCAGCTTAGCCGCGTGGGTCAGGGGCGCCTACCGCGGGGAGCTGTTTTTT. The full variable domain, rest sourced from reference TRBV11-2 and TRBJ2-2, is EAGVAQSPRYKIIEKRQSVAFWCNPISGHATLYWYQQILGQGPKLLIQFQNNGVVDDSQLPKDRFSAERLKGVDSTLKIQPAKLEDSAVYLCASSLAAWVRGAYRGELFFGEGSRLTVL.

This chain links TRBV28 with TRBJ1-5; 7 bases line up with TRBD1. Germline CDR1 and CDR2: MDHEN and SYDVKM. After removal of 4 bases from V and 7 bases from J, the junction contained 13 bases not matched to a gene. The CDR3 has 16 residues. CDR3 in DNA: TGTGCCAGCAGTTCCCGTTACAGGGGCAGGTGGCAGCCCCAGCATTTT. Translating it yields CASSSRYRGRWQPQHF.

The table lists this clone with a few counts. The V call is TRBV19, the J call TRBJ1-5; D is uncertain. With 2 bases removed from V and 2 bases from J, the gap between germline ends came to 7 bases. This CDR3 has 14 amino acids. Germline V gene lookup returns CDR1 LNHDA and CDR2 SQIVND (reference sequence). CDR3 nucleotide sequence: TGTGCCAGTAGTATAATACGAGGCAATCAGCCCCAGCATTTT. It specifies CASSIIRGNQPQHF.

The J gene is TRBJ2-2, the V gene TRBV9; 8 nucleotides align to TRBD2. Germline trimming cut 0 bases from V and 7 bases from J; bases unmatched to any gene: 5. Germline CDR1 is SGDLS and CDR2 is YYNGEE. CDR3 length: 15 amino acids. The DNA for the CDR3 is TGTGCCAGCAGCGTAGACGGGAGGGCCGGCGGGGAGCTGTTTTTT. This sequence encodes CASSVDGRAGGELFF.